Listed here is a single T cell receptor (beta chain). No antigen is known for it. This record comes from a study of cytomegalovirus exposure and HLA in healthy donors. Findings of the study overall: A list of 150 or so TCR beta chains associated with cytomegalovirus was given. Presence/absence analysis assumed near-uniform sequencing depth across donors. Certain sequence variants were highly shared and formed a cluster, and this cluster was likely a sequencing artifact. Later analysis associated a missense DCLRE1C variant with TCR beta V- and J-gene trimming.

The germline CDR1 and CDR2 sequences are MNHEY and SVGAGI. V dropped 5 bases and J dropped 4 bases, with 8 bases sitting between them. This CDR3 has 12 amino acids. 13 Jbeta primers and 60 Vbeta primers were used for the PCR. This table comes from immunoSEQ multiplex PCR, and its TCRdb copy is limited to in-frame clones, with some not included. Altogether 140,000 to 150,000 clones are present, roughly 80% being singletons, with the ten largest covering about 4.1%. The chain uses TRBV6-5 and TRBJ1-1; D is ambiguous. The sample was PBMCs. This clonotype was sampled from a woman aged 40-49 years in good health and CMV-seropositive. The CDR3 reads CASSEFGTEAFF. CDR3 in DNA: TGTGCCAGCAGTGAATTCGGCACTGAAGCTTTCTTT.